A single sample gave rise to the 21 T cell receptor beta chains below, sequenced in a study of blood T cells in healthy people across ages. Primed by a sample-barcoded 5' primer and a J-beta primer mix, a second PCR proceeded for about 7 to 11 cycles. TCRdb re-analysed the 5' RACE reads in MiXCR, keeping a single row per CDR3 protein. Of 850,000 or so distinct CDR3 sequences listed, around 30% were seen once; the top ten hold 17%. The sample comprised blood. All receptors come from a woman of 80 years or more in good health.

This clonotype was seen repeatedly, ten times or more. This sequence joins TRBV20-1 and TRBJ1-4, with unresolved D. Germline values: CDR1 DFQATT, CDR2 SNEGSKA (reference sequence). V was trimmed by 0 bases and J by 5 bases, leaving 13 bases between them. The CDR3 runs to 15 residues. CDR3 nucleotides: TGCAGTGCTAGAGACGACCCACCGGGCAATGAAAAACTGTTTTTT. Translated, it gives CSARDDPPGNEKLFF.

This clonotype was found many times. The rearrangement joins TRBV7-9 to TRBJ1-4; a possible D gene is TRBD1 (6 bases). The CDR3 sequence is 14 residues long. V gave up 4 bases and J gave up 5 bases, with 11 bases separating them. The V gene's germline CDR1 is SEHNR and CDR2 FQNEAQ (reference sequence). CDR3 sequence: CASSSQGPNEKLFF. DNA of the CDR3: TGTGCCAGCAGCTCACAGGGTCCCAATGAAAAACTGTTTTTT. Using reference TRBV7-9 and TRBJ1-4 for the parts outside the CDR3, the full variable domain is DTGVSQNPRHKITKRGQNVTFRCDPISEHNRLYWYRQTLGQGPEFLTYFQNEAQLEKSRLLSDRFSAERPKGSFSTLEIQRTEQGDSAMYLCASSSQGPNEKLFFGSGTQLSVL.

This clonotype was seen at least ten times. The chain combines TRBV7-9 with TRBJ2-1, with D perhaps TRBD1 or TRBD2 (7 bases each). CDR1 is SEHNR and CDR2 is FQNEAQ in the germline V gene (reference sequence). The CDR3 has 15 amino acids. Trimming removed 3 bases at V and 4 bases at J, with 13 bases between. In nucleotides, the CDR3 is TGTGCCAGCAGCTTTCTTCAGGGGGGGTACAATGAGCAGTTCTTC. Residues: CASSFLQGGYNEQFF.

This clonotype was recorded at least ten times. The rearrangement links TRBV29-1 to TRBJ1-2; D is perhaps TRBD1 (5 bases). The CDR3 extends over 12 amino acids. Germline V CDR1 and CDR2: SQVTM, ANQGSEA. V dropped 6 bases and J dropped 7 bases, with 15 bases sitting between them. CDR3 loop: CSVTGTAAGYTF. CDR3 coding DNA: TGCAGCGTGACTGGGACGGCCGCTGGCTACACCTTC.

Notes on this clonotype: A read error may be the cause here, since a much bigger clone is one base away. The chain recombines TRBV7-2 with TRBJ1-4, with D possibly being TRBD1 (5 bases). Germline loops: CDR1 SGHTA, CDR2 FQGNSA. This CDR3 spans 14 amino acids. Trimming shortened V by 0 bases and J by 10 bases, and 12 bases separated the two germline ends. Written as DNA, the CDR3 is TGTACCAGCAGCTTAGCTCTAGGGACTGGAAAACTGTTTTTT. Translating it yields CTSSLALGTGKLFF.

The chain carries TRBV12-3 or TRBV12-4 and TRBJ2-3, with TRBD2 matching 12 bases. J lost 1 base, V lost 4 bases, and 6 bases had no gene match. This CDR3 comprises 17 residues. CDR3 residues: CASSSPRLAGGTDTQYF. As DNA, the CDR3 is TGTGCCAGCAGTTCCCCAAGACTAGCGGGGGGCACAGATACGCAGTATTTT.

This sequence joins TRBV18 and TRBJ1-4; 7 nucleotides line up with TRBD1. Losses at the gene ends were 4 bases for V and 0 bases for J; bases not matched to a gene: 5. CDR3 size: 16 residues. Germline V gene sequence: CDR1 KGHSH, CDR2 LQKENI. The CDR3 nucleotides are TGTGCCAGCTCACTCCGACAGGGTGCAACTAATGAAAAACTGTTTTTT. It specifies CASSLRQGATNEKLFF.

This clonotype has only a few counts. The genes are TRBV20-1 and TRBJ1-6; D is undetermined. Germline V gives CDR1 DFQATT, CDR2 SNEGSKA (reference sequence). Deletions cut 3 bases from V and 8 bases from J, with 14 bases between. CDR3 length: 14 residues. Here the CDR3 reads CSARSDVLDSPLHF. DNA for the CDR3: TGCAGTGCTAGGTCGGACGTCTTGGATTCACCCCTCCACTTT.

This clonotype has ten or more counts. The V and J genes are TRBV7-2 and TRBJ2-1, with 8 bases that match TRBD2. Germline V lookup: CDR1 SGHTA, CDR2 FQGNSA. Trimming cost V 3 bases and J 5 bases; bases outside gene matches: 6. This CDR3 comprises 15 residues. DNA for the CDR3: TGTGCCAGCAGCTTCGTTGCGGGGGGCAACAATGAGCAGTTCTTC. The encoded protein is CASSFVAGGNNEQFF.

The table lists this clonotype with many counts. The V and J genes are TRBV20-1 and TRBJ2-3, with D perhaps being TRBD1 or TRBD2 (6 bases each). Germline V gives CDR1 DFQATT, CDR2 SNEGSKA (reference sequence). V was clipped by 5 bases and J by 5 bases, with 23 bases between them. The CDR3 is 16 residues long. The CDR3 sequence: CSAHPSGADLRDTQYF. The CDR3 DNA reads TGCAGTGCTCACCCCTCGGGGGCGGATCTGAGAGATACGCAGTATTTT.

This clonotype was counted many times. V is TRBV7-9 and J is TRBJ1-2; TRBD1 is a possible D gene (5 bases). Between the trimmed V and J ends, which lost 5 bases and 1 base, there was a span of 8 bases. The CDR3 length is 13 residues. The germline gives CDR1 SEHNR, CDR2 FQNEAQ (reference sequence). The CDR3 region is CASSHDSNYGYTF. The CDR3 nucleotides are TGTGCCAGCAGCCACGACAGTAACTATGGCTACACCTTC.

This clonotype has ten or more counts. The V call is TRBV6-5, the J call TRBJ1-5; no clear D. The CDR3 runs to 15 residues. Trimming shortened V by 0 bases and J by 2 bases, and 8 bases separated the two germline ends. The germline gives CDR1 MNHEY, CDR2 SVGAGI. Here the CDR3 reads CASSYSDGGNQPQHF. DNA for the CDR3: TGTGCCAGCAGTTACTCGGACGGAGGCAATCAGCCCCAGCATTTT.

This chain connects TRBV9 to TRBJ1-5; D is perhaps TRBD1 (6 bases). Germline loops: CDR1 SGDLS, CDR2 YYNGEE. V was clipped by 3 bases and J by 0 bases, with 10 bases between them. The CDR3 contains 15 residues. CDR3 nucleotide sequence: TGTGCCAGCAGCGAGGGGGATTATAGCAATCAGCCCCAGCATTTT. Residues: CASSEGDYSNQPQHF.

The table lists this clonotype with many counts. V gene TRBV6-5 combines with J gene TRBJ1-6, with D possibly being TRBD1 (6 bases). Per germline, CDR1 MNHEY and CDR2 SVGAGI. The V end was cut by 5 bases, the J end by 7 bases, with 12 bases between. The CDR3 runs 14 residues. The DNA for the CDR3 is TGTGCCAGCAGTCCCGACAGGATAAATTCACCCCTCCACTTT. Translated, it gives CASSPDRINSPLHF.

Many counts were recorded for this clonotype. This chain joins TRBV28 and TRBJ2-7; D possibly corresponds to TRBD2 (6 bases). This CDR3 is built from 15 residues. CDR1 is MDHEN and CDR2 is SYDVKM in the germline V gene. Trimming stripped 7 bases from V and 0 bases from J, with 16 bases between. The CDR3 here is CASTKGTLYSYEQYF. In DNA, the CDR3 is TGTGCCAGCACCAAAGGGACTCTTTACTCCTACGAGCAGTACTTC.

This clonotype was seen repeatedly, ten times or more. V and J are TRBV7-2 and TRBJ2-5, with 10 bases fitting TRBD2. Per germline, CDR1 SGHTA and CDR2 FQGNSA. V dropped 1 base and J dropped 2; count of bases not matched to a gene: 4. The CDR3 has 16 residues. The CDR3 is CASSLVTSGRQETQYF. The CDR3 coding sequence is TGTGCCAGCAGCTTAGTGACTAGCGGGCGTCAAGAGACCCAGTACTTC.

With respect to this clonotype: One end of the junction is discordant with germline, which a read error may explain. The chain carries TRBV12-3 or TRBV12-4 and TRBJ2-3; maybe TRBD1 (5 bases). The CDR3 spans 14 residues. The CDR3 DNA reads TGTGCCAGCAGTAACAGAGTGGGGCCAGATATGCAGTATTTT. Translating gives CASSNRVGPDMQYF.

The chain joins TRBV5-1 to TRBJ2-7; TRBD1 agrees at 9 bases. CDR1 and CDR2 from the germline V gene are SGHRS and YFSETQ. The J segment lost 0 bases and the V segment lost 5 bases, leaving 6 bases of the junction unmatched. This CDR3 comprises 15 residues. For the CDR3, the DNA is TGCGCCAGCAGGGTGGACAGGGGCTCCTCCTACGAGCAGTACTTC. It yields the protein CASRVDRGSSYEQYF.

Points on this clonotype: This sequence may be a read error, since a much larger clone differs from it by one base. This chain joins TRBV3-1 and TRBJ2-7; D is unresolved. Between the trimmed V and J ends, which lost 3 bases and 3 bases, there was a span of 12 bases. Germline V CDR1 and CDR2: LGHDT, YNNKEL (reference sequence). The CDR3 is made up of 14 amino acids. The CDR3 DNA reads TGTGCCAGCAGCCAGAATGGCGACAACTACGAGCAGTACTTC. Amino acid sequence: CASSQNGDNYEQYF.

Note on this clonotype: A much larger clone lies one base from this, so it may be a read error. This chain uses TRBV12-3 or TRBV12-4 with TRBJ2-6, with D maybe TRBD2 (6 bases). The ends were cut back, 4 bases at V and 10 bases at J, with 14 bases in the middle. The CDR3 is made up of 14 amino acids. The CDR3 sequence is CASSWRGTWNVLTF. CDR3 DNA: TGTGCCAGCAGTTGGAGGGGTACCTGGAACGTCCTGACTTTC.

The rearrangement joins TRBV19 to TRBJ2-1; D unresolved. CDR1 is LNHDA, CDR2 SQIVND, per germline (reference sequence). The CDR3 runs 9 residues. V lost 8 bases and J lost 7, with 3 bases in between. The CDR3, as DNA: TGTGCCAGTTTAAATGAGCAGTTCTTC. Translating gives CASLNEQFF.